This entry lists 17 T cell receptor beta chains sequenced from one sample in a study of vaccination effects on CD4 cells after COVID-19. Antigen-specific CD4+ T cell clonotypes were called by their expansion after viral peptide-pool culture in ViraFEST. Cells that had been cultured for less than eleven days were the source of isolated CD4+ T cells. Every participant took two doses of the BNT162b2 or mRNA-1273 vaccine. TCRdb keeps only in-frame clones here, not all; method: immunoSEQ multiplex PCR. Of approximately 12,000 clones in the sample, roughly 70% are singletons; the top ten hold 8% to 9.5%. Antigens for these TCRs are unknown. Sequenced material: CD4+ T cells from PBMCs cultured with SARS-CoV-2 spike peptides, taken after COVID-19 vaccination. The receptor source for this set is a human donor who received a COVID-19 vaccine.

This chain links TRBV30 with TRBJ2-1, with 8 positions matching TRBD2. The CDR3 is 14 amino acids. Germline CDR1 reads GTSNPN; CDR2 reads SVGIG (reference sequence). V lost 4 bases and J lost 4; bases outside the gene matches: 6. The CDR3 sequence is CAWTPGGPYNEQFF. For the CDR3, the DNA is TGTGCCTGGACTCCGGGAGGGCCTTACAATGAGCAGTTCTTC. The full variable domain, its missing parts supplied by reference TRBV30 and TRBJ2-1, is SQTIHQWPATLVQPVGSPLSLECTVEGTSNPNLYWYRQAAGRGLQLLFYSVGIGQISSEVPQNLSASRPQDRQFILSSKKLLLSDSGFYLCAWTPGGPYNEQFFGPGTRLTVL.

The V call is TRBV7-2, the J call TRBJ2-7, with D possibly matching TRBD1 (7 bases). Between the trimmed V and J ends, which lost 6 bases and 6 bases, there was a span of 24 bases. Germline CDR1 reads SGHTA; CDR2 reads FQGNSA. The CDR3 has 16 amino acids. The CDR3 protein is CASRPGGGRSTSEQYF. The CDR3 bases are TGTGCCAGCAGACCCGGAGGGGGCAGATCTACAAGCGAGCAGTACTTC.

This sequence joins TRBV11-3 and TRBJ2-2, with D possibly TRBD1 on 5 matching bases. V dropped 5 bases and J dropped 4 bases, with 11 bases sitting between them. The germline CDR1 and CDR2 sequences are SGHNT and YENEEA. The CDR3 loop spans 14 amino acids. The chain's CDR3 is CASSPGPSTGELFF. In nucleotides, the CDR3 is TGTGCCAGCAGCCCAGGGCCGAGCACCGGGGAGCTGTTTTTT.

Relative to its sample, this clone is medium-sized (0.01 to 0.1%). The sample contains more than one DNA sequence encoding this CDR3. The chain uses TRBV20-1 and TRBJ2-7, with a tentative D call TRBD1 (5 bases). There are 11 residues in the CDR3. Germline V lookup: CDR1 DFQATT, CDR2 SNEGSKA (reference sequence). Trimming cost V 5 bases and J 3 bases, with 8 bases left between them. CDR3 in DNA: TGCAGTGCTCCAAGGGGCTACGAGCAGTACTTC. This codes for CSAPRGYEQYF.

In its sample, this clone was seen once. The V gene is TRBV6-2 or TRBV6-3, the J gene TRBJ1-5; D possibly corresponds to TRBD1 (6 bases). The CDR3 sequence is 15 residues long. Germline-derived CDR1 and CDR2 are MNHEY and SVGEGT. V gave up 2 bases and J gave up 2 bases, with 10 bases separating them. CDR3 nucleotides: TGTGCCAGCAGTTACGTGGCAGGGGGCAATCAGCCCCAGCATTTT. Amino acid sequence: CASSYVAGGNQPQHF.

The chain employs TRBV28 and TRBJ2-3; D gene ambiguous. Germline CDR1 is MDHEN and CDR2 is SYDVKM. The CDR3 totals 12 residues. The V and J ends lost 6 bases and 5 bases respectively, with 9 bases between them. The chain's CDR3 is CASRSTVDTQYF. Written as DNA, the CDR3 is TGTGCCAGCAGGTCAACGGTAGATACGCAGTATTTT.

This chain joins TRBV19 and TRBJ1-4; 8 bases fit TRBD1. Germline V lookup: CDR1 LNHDA, CDR2 SQIVND (reference sequence). V was pared by 3 bases and J by 6 bases, with 6 bases of the junction left unmatched. This CDR3 comprises 15 residues. CDR3 amino acids: CASSIQGQGHEKLFF. Here the CDR3 DNA reads TGTGCCAGTAGTATCCAAGGACAGGGACATGAAAAACTGTTTTTT.

The V call is TRBV10-3, the J call TRBJ2-1, with TRBD2 matching over 10 bases. The CDR3 extends over 14 amino acids. Unmatched junction bases numbered 2, after V lost 3 bases and J lost 6 bases. CDR1 and CDR2 (germline): ENHRY, SYGVKD. DNA of the CDR3: TGTGCCATCAGTGAAGCGGGGGGGCGCAATGAGCAGTTCTTC. Residues: CAISEAGGRNEQFF.

The chain has TRBV5-1 and TRBJ2-5; TRBD2 matches at 9 bases. Germline loops: CDR1 SGHRS, CDR2 YFSETQ. J gave up 4 bases and V 3 bases, and 7 bases lay outside the gene matches. This CDR3 is 15 amino acids long. The CDR3, as DNA: TGCGCCAGCAGCTATAGCGGGAGTTCCGGAGAGACCCAGTACTTC. Translated, it gives CASSYSGSSGETQYF. The whole variable domain, filled in from reference TRBV5-1 and TRBJ2-5, reads KAGVTQTPRYLIKTRGQQVTLSCSPISGHRSVSWYQQTPGQGLQFLFEYFSETQRNKGNFPGRFSGRQFSNSRSEMNVSTLELGDSALYLCASSYSGSSGETQYFGPGTRLLVL.

The chain links TRBV28 to TRBJ2-3; perhaps TRBD2 as D (5 bases). Germline assignment: CDR1 MDHEN and CDR2 SYDVKM. The CDR3 has 15 residues. V was cut by 6 bases and J by 3 bases, with 16 bases left in between. In nucleotides, the CDR3 is TGTGCCAGCAGCCCCCACGGGAAGGGAACAGATACGCAGTATTTT. This gives the protein CASSPHGKGTDTQYF.

The chain's CDR3 is CASKQGSPYGYTF. CDR3 bases: TGTGCCAGTAAACAGGGAAGCCCTTATGGCTACACCTTC. The chain carries TRBV19 and TRBJ1-2, with D maybe TRBD1 (6 bases). From germline, CDR1 is LNHDA and CDR2 SQIVND (reference sequence). The CDR3 is made up of 13 amino acids. The V gene lost 7 bases and the J gene lost 5 bases, with 14 bases spanning the gap.

The chain carries TRBV19 and TRBJ1-4; possibly TRBD1 for D (6 bases). CDR3 length equals 15 residues. V lost 1 base to trimming and J lost 10 bases, with 16 bases between them. Germline loops: CDR1 LNHDA, CDR2 SQIVND (reference sequence). The CDR3 DNA reads as TGTGCCAGTAGTATAGTCGGGGGCGCGAGCGGAAAACTGTTTTTT. Encoded protein: CASSIVGGASGKLFF.

This chain links TRBV5-1 with TRBJ2-7, with D possibly being TRBD2 (5 bases). Deletions cut 1 base from V and 12 bases from J, with 20 bases between. The CDR3 is made up of 14 amino acids. Germline V gene data show CDR1 as SGHRS and CDR2 as YFSETQ. The CDR3 region is CASSLLPGLFFRYF. The CDR3 bases are TGCGCCAGCAGCTTGCTCCCAGGACTGTTCTTTAGGTACTTC.

The chain employs TRBV18 and TRBJ2-3, with D perhaps matching TRBD1 or TRBD2 (5 bases each). The V gene lost 5 bases and the J gene lost 6 bases, with 9 bases spanning the gap. CDR1 KGHSH and CDR2 LQKENI come from the germline V gene. This CDR3 comprises 12 residues. The CDR3 DNA follows: TGTGCCAGCTCAACCTGGGGGGATACGCAGTATTTT. Protein sequence: CASSTWGDTQYF.

The gene calls are TRBV7-9 and TRBJ2-3, with unresolved D. The CDR3 length is 14 residues. V was pared by 0 bases and J by 4 bases, with 8 bases between. The germline V gene has CDR1 SEHNR and CDR2 FQNEAQ (reference sequence). The DNA for the CDR3 is TGTGCCAGCAGCTTAGCCAGTCAAGCAGATACGCAGTATTTT. Its protein is CASSLASQADTQYF.

The rearrangement joins TRBV20-1 to TRBJ2-1, with D possibly TRBD2 on 6 matching bases. The germline gives CDR1 DFQATT, CDR2 SNEGSKA (reference sequence). The length of the CDR3 is 14 residues. Trimming removed 3 bases from V and 2 bases from J, with 11 bases in between. CDR3 nucleotide sequence: TGCAGTGCTAGTGGCGGGGCAGCCTACAATGAGCAGTTCTTC. Translated: CSASGGAAYNEQFF.

The chain employs TRBV4-2 and TRBJ2-4; 15 positions match TRBD2. Trimming took 0 bases from V and 6 from J; bases not matched to a gene: 9. This CDR3 contains 19 residues. Germline assignment: CDR1 LGHNA and CDR2 YNFKEQ. This CDR3 is CASSQETGLAGGLLNIQYF. Here the CDR3 DNA reads TGTGCCAGCAGCCAAGAGACCGGACTAGCGGGGGGGCTATTAAACATTCAGTACTTC.